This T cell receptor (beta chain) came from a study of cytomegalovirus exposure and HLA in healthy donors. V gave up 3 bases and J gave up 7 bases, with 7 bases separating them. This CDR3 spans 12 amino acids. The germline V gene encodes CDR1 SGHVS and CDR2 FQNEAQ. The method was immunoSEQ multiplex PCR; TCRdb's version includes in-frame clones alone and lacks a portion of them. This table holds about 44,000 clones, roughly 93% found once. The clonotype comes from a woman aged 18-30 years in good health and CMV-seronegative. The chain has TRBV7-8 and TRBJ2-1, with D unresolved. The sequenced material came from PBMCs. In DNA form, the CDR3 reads TGTGCCAGCAGCTTGGCCCCTAATGAGCAGTTCTTC. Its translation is CASSLAPNEQFF. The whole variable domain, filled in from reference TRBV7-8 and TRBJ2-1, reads GAGVSQSPRYKVAKRGQDVALRCDPISGHVSLFWYQQALGQGPEFLTYFQNEAQLDKSGLPSDRFFAERPEGSVSTLKIQRTQQEDSAVYLCASSLAPNEQFFGPGTRLTVL.